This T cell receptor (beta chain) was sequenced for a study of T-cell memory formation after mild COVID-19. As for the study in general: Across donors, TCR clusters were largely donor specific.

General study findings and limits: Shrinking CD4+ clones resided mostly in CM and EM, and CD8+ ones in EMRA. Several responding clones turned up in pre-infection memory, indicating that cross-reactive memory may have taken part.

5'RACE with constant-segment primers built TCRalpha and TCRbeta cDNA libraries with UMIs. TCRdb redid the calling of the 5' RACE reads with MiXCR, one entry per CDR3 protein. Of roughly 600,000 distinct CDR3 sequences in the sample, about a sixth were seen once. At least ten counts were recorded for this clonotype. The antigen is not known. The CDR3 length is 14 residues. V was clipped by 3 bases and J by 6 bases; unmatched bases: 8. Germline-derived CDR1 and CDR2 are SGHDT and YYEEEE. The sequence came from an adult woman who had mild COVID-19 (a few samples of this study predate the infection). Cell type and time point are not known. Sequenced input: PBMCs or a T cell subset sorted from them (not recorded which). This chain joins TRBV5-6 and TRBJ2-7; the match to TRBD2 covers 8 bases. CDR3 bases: TGTGCCAGCAGCTCCCAAAGCGGGAGTGGCGAGCAGTACTTC. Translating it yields CASSSQSGSGEQYF.